What follows is one T cell receptor beta chain and its context. The specificity of this receptor is unknown. Qualities for individual bases were not recorded, and no much larger clone is one base off. What this sample's treatment or condition label stands for: live attenuated yellow fever vaccine strain. A standard Ficoll-Paque protocol was used to isolate PBMCs from peripheral blood. CD4 and CD8 T-cell fractions were isolated with Dynabeads CD4 and CD8 positive selection kits. TriZol was used to extract RNA from bulk PBMCs, CD4 and CD8 fractions, and dextramer-positive and dextramer-negative fractions. The source of the sample is a study of T cells after yellow fever vaccination (dated by TCRdb to the late 2010s). About the investigation overall: The SMART-Seq v4 Ultra Low Input RNA kit was used to prepare libraries from fractions with low cell numbers. To track T-cell clones before and after primary and booster YFV17D yellow fever vaccination, bulk TCR alpha and beta repertoires were sequenced longitudinally. The cohort comprised two healthy male donors, one aged 18 to 30 and one aged 30 to 39 years. Blood was collected at multiple timepoints before and after primary and secondary immunization, and bulk PBMC replicates and cell subsets were isolated. Results the study describes overall, beyond this receptor: Computational filtering was needed because FACS-sorted repertoires could contain abundant contaminating clonotypes from the bulk population. A small share of clonotypes occurred in both CD4 and CD8 compartments, likely arising from convergent recombination. After the booster, most of the clones that had expanded following primary vaccination were detected again (around 95% of CD4 and roughly 88% of CD8), which suggests that memory was broadly maintained. Because only a couple of donors were included in the study, the extent to which the findings can be generalized is limited. Compared with the primary T-cell response, the secondary T-cell response was faster but weaker, reaching its peak on day 5 rather than on day 15.

TCR cDNA was made using 5'RACE template switching, a step that added a universal primer site and unique molecular identifiers. cDNA synthesis was primed from both the TCR alpha and TCR beta constant segments. Library amplification involved two PCR steps, and the second step added sample barcodes and sequencing adapters. Libraries were sequenced on Illumina HiSeq 2500 (2x100 bp) or NovaSeq (2x150 bp). In the paper's pipeline: MIGEC was used to demultiplex reads and collapse the reads into UMI consensus sequences, and MiXCR was used for V(D)J alignment. Using edgeR on replicate PBMC samples, clonotypes were called vaccine-responding if FDR was below 0.01 and the log2 fold change was above 5 up to day 15. Bulk clonotypes were assigned CD4 or CD8 identity according to which sequenced CD4 or CD8 repertoire held them at higher abundance. TCRdb reworked the public reads: Q25 trimming with fastp, MiXCR clone assembly, productive beta chains retained. Every entry covers one CDR3 protein and lists the most common genes and DNA from its rows. TCRdb, not the original authors, processed these V and J calls. Present in this sample are over 120,000 distinct CDR3 sequences, about 6.9% of which were seen just once. Of the sample, under 0.7% falls within the top ten clones.

This sequence originates from a man aged 25 to 40 who received the YFV17D yellow fever vaccine. Specimen: CD4+ T cells sorted from PBMCs, collected 10 days after the yellow fever booster vaccination.

CDR3 reads: CSASGSGSSDTQYF. The nucleotides are TGCAGTGCTAGCGGTAGCGGGAGTTCAGATACGCAGTATTTT. The chain joins TRBV20-1 to TRBJ2-3, and 9 bases in between align with TRBD2. V is pruned by 3 bases and J by 4 bases, leaving 5 bases of the junction without a gene match. Looking up the germline V gene (reference sequence) yields CDR1 DFQATT and CDR2 SNEGSKA. The cysteine opens and the phenylalanine closes a CDR3 of 14 amino acids. CDR3 DNA only is kept here, 42 bases in frame from base 1.